Included here is one T cell receptor beta chain sequence, with context. Its matching antigen is unknown. These data are taken from a study of T cell clusters in autoimmune cytopenias. Findings and limits, study-wide: Active autoimmune hepatitis patients had about 3-fold fewer exclusive TRB clusters than healthy donors.

TRB rearrangements were amplified by touch-down multiplex PCR with mixed TRB-A/B primers. Reanalyzing the multiplex PCR reads, TCRdb keeps one entry per CDR3 protein, without DNA. The sample totals 6,500 to 7,000 distinct CDR3 sequences. Each sample's input was roughly 230 ng genomic DNA, 30,000 to 45,000 genome equivalents. The CDR3 covers 17 residues. The germline gives CDR1 MNHNY, CDR2 SVGAGI (reference sequence). This sample also belongs to another study, concerning T cell repertoires in aging, cancer and after chemotherapy.

The chain links TRBV6-6 to TRBJ2-1; TCRdb returns TRBD1, unconfirmable since there is no DNA. The sample taken for sequencing was peripheral blood. The sequence came from a human donor in good health. CDR3 protein: CASSYSAPTERYNEQFF.